This T cell receptor (beta chain) was observed in a study of diagnostic markers for celiac disease (dated by TCRdb to about 2020). The reads were generated on an Illumina MiSeq. After reprocessing by TCRdb, each CDR3 protein sequence is one entry, and no DNA is given. In this sample's table one finds several thousand distinct CDR3 sequences. The top ten clonotypes cover about 9.3% of the sample. The CDR3 contains 13 residues, cysteine and phenylalanine counted. The DNA is not on file. The germline V gene (reference sequence) gives CDR1 as GTSNPN and CDR2 as SVGIG. Comment on this clonotype: It has no known antigen specificity.

The source of this sequence is a human donor. This table probably holds off-target reads from a library built for another chain. The source material was either unsorted cells or a sorted T cell fraction (not recorded which). The chain links TRBV30 with TRBJ1-2. The CDR3 amino acid sequence is: CAWAWGKGYGYTF.